This T cell receptor (beta chain) originates from a study of blood T cell repertoires in COVID-19. Study information: Collection of acute and convalescent COVID-19 samples took place in the United States, Italy and Spain. PBMCs, B-cell-depleted T cells, or T cells provided the cDNA or gDNA that made up the material.

Under the authors' procedure: The authors estimated nucleated cell counts from reference gene primer amplification. The protocol was immunoSEQ multiplex PCR, while the TCRdb copy is restricted to in-frame clones and leaves out a portion. V, J and clone size are those of that table, while D and trimming were read from the DNA. The sample holds around 250,000 clones, approximately 87% seen once. Germline V CDR1 and CDR2: LNHDA, SQIVND (reference sequence). Trimming at V came to 8 bases and at J to 0 bases, leaving 6 bases not matched to a gene. The CDR3 covers 16 residues. Sequenced: peripheral blood. This clonotype was obtained from a man aged 60 to 75 with acute or convalescent COVID-19. V is TRBV19 and J is TRBJ2-5, with 13 bases aligning to TRBD2. CDR3 nucleotide sequence: TGTGCCAGTCGATCCGGGACTAGCGGGAACCAAGAGACCCAGTACTTC. Its protein product is CASRSGTSGNQETQYF.